This TCR beta chain was recovered during a study of vaccination and CD4 T cells after COVID-19. Study summary: Cellular stimulation was performed using overlapping spike peptides derived from SARS-CoV-2, HCoV-NL63, HCoV-OC43 and HCoV-229E. No peptide, an HIV-1 Nef pool, or a CEFX pool was what each control culture received.

The study sequenced cultured CD4+ T cell DNA using the Oncomine TCR Beta short-read assay. One entry per CDR3 protein results from TCRdb running MiXCR on the PCR reads. The sample includes over 8,500 distinct CDR3 sequences, 22% of them seen just once. This clonotype is medium-sized. As yet, its antigen is unknown. The sample's treatment: roughly 10-day PBMC culture with coronavirus spike peptide pools or control peptides (ViraFEST assay). Each well received some 2.2 million PBMCs, cultured with 10 IU/ml IL-2 and approximately 10 ug/ml peptide pools. Half-medium changes with fresh IL-2 medium occurred on days 3 and 7. Trimming stripped 8 bases from V and 3 bases from J, with 20 bases between. Germline loops: CDR1 MNHEY, CDR2 SMNVEV (reference sequence). The CDR3 totals 16 residues.

This sequence joins TRBV27 and TRBJ2-1; D could derive from TRBD1 or TRBD2 (5 bases each). Sequences were derived from CD4+ T cells from blood, cultured in vitro, sampled after SARS-CoV-2 vaccination. The clonotype comes from a human donor who had recovered from COVID-19. The CDR3 DNA is TGTGCCAGCGCCCCAGCGACATCGGGGCTCTACAATGAGCAGTTCTTC. It encodes CASAPATSGLYNEQFF.